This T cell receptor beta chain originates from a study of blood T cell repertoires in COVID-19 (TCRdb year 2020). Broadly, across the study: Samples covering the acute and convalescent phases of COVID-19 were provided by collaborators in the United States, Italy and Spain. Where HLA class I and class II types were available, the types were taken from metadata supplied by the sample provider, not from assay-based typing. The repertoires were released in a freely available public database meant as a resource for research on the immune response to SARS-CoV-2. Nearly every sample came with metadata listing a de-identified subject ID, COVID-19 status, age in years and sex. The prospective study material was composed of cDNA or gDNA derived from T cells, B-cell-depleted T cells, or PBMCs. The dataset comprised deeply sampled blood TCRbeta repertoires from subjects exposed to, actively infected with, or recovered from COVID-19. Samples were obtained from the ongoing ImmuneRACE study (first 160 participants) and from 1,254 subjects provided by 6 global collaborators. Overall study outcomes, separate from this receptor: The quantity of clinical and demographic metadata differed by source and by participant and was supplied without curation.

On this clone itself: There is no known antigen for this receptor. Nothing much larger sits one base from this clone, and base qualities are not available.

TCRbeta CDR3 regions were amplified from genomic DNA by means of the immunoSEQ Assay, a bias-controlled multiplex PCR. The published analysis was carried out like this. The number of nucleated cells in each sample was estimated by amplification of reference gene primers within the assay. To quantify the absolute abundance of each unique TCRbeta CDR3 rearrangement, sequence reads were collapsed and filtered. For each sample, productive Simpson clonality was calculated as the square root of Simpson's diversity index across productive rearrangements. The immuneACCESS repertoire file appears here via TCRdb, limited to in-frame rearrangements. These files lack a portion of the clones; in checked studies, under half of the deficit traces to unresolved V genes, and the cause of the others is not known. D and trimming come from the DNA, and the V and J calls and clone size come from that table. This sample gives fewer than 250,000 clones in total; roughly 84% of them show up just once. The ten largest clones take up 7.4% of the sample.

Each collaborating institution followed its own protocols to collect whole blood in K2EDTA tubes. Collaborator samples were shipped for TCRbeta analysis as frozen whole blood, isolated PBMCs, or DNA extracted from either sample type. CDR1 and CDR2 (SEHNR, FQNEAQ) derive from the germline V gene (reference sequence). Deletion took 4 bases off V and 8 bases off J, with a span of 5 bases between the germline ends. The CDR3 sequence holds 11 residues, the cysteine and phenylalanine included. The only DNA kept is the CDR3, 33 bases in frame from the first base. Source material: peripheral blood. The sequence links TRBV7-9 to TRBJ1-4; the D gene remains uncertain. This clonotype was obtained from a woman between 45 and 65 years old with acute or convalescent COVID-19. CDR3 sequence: CASSSREKLFF. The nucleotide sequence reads TGTGCCAGCAGCTCTCGGGAAAAACTGTTTTTT.